This T cell receptor (beta chain) was retrieved from a study of control samples from healthy donors and cancer patients. The CDR3 runs 14 residues. Trimming shortened V by 8 bases and J by 1 base, and 12 bases separated the two germline ends. Germline V lookup: CDR1 LNHDA, CDR2 SQIVND (reference sequence). Only in-frame clones appear in the TCRdb table, and some are missing; sequencing was by immunoSEQ multiplex PCR. The repertoire holds some 130,000 clones, with about 93% as singletons. The clonotype was recovered from a man in his fifties with head and neck cancer. Source material: PBMCs. The genes are TRBV19 and TRBJ1-5; no firm D call. The CDR3 reads CASRHLGSNQPQHF. DNA of the CDR3: TGTGCCAGTCGACACCTGGGGAGCAATCAGCCCCAGCATTTT.